This T cell receptor (beta chain) stems from a study of PD-L1 blockade in urothelial cancer. Study at large: Males with urothelial cancer arising in the bladder constituted twenty-five of the 29 patients. Median T cell yield from blood was 110,000 to 150,000.

Sequenced by immunoSEQ multiplex PCR; TCRdb stores in-frame clones only, minus some. The sample consists of 130,000 or so clones, approximately 84% of them appearing once. CDR1 MNHNS and CDR2 SASEGT come from the germline V gene. This CDR3 contains 14 residues. V lost 4 bases and J lost 3; bases outside the gene matches: 5. Described time point: pretreatment peripheral blood. Sequencing was performed on PBMCs, taken around atezolizumab (anti-PD-L1) treatment. The clonotype was recovered from a man aged 45 to 65 with urothelial cancer. J is TRBJ1-2 and V is TRBV6-1; 7 bases line up with TRBD1. CDR3 nucleotide sequence: TGTGCCAGCAGTGGACAGGGAAGGGACTATGGCTACACCTTC. Translated, it gives CASSGQGRDYGYTF.